This entry concerns a single T cell receptor beta chain. The data are from a study of blood T cell repertoires in COVID-19. The length of the CDR3 is 12 residues. Looked up from germline, CDR1 is SGHRS and CDR2 is YFSETQ. The germline V and J ends were trimmed by 6 bases and 2 bases, with 5 bases remaining between them. How the authors handled the data: By means of reference gene primer amplification, nucleated cell counts were estimated. The method was immunoSEQ multiplex PCR; TCRdb's version includes in-frame clones alone and lacks a portion of them. The DNA was the basis for D and trimming; V, J and clone size are from that table. The sample lists approximately 140,000 clones; roughly 86% were seen once.

Sequenced input: peripheral blood. The receptor comes from a woman in her sixties with acute or convalescent COVID-19. The chain uses TRBV5-1 and TRBJ2-2; D ambiguous. In DNA, the CDR3 is TGCGCCAGCACCCTCAACACCGGGGAGCTGTTTTTT. Translated, it gives CASTLNTGELFF.